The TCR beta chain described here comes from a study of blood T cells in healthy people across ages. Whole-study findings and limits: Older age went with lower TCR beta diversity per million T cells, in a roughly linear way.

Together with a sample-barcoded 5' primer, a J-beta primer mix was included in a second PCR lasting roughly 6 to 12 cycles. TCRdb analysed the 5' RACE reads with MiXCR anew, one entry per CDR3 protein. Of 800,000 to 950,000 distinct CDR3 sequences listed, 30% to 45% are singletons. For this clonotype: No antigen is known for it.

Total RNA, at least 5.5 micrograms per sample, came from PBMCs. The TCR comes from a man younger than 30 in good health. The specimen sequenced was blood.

CDR3 sequence: CASSYLAAVYNEQFF. As DNA, the CDR3 is TGTGCCAGCAGTTATCTTGCGGCCGTCTACAATGAGCAGTTCTTC. The chain recombines TRBV12-3 or TRBV12-4 with TRBJ2-1; D not certain. The CDR3 has 15 residues. V dropped 4 bases and J dropped 3 bases, with 13 bases sitting between them.